This T cell receptor beta chain was observed in a study of T cells in Graves' hyperthyroidism and ophthalmopathy. Graves' hyperthyroidism is called stable when ophthalmopathy does not progress within 18 months. Clinical symptoms, serum thyroxine, TRAb, thyroid ultrasound and orbital computed tomography informed diagnoses. TCR beta CDR3 sequences were amplified from RNA transcripts. First-round RT-PCR targeting the TCR CDR3 was performed with the HTBI primer set. TCRdb re-analysed the multiplex PCR reads in MiXCR, keeping a single row per CDR3 protein. The repertoire includes roughly 570,000 distinct CDR3 sequences, 15% to 18% of them detected once, and around 6.6% sits in the top ten. V was pared by 0 bases and J by 5 bases, with 9 bases between. Germline CDR1 and CDR2: SGHTA and FQGTGA. The CDR3 consists of 14 residues. This clonotype was counted between two and nine times. Antigen unknown. Study-level results: Blood samples included most of the expanded thyroid clonotypes exceeding 0.001.

This chain uses TRBV7-3 with TRBJ2-3; D is ambiguous. The receptor comes from a woman aged 25 to 45 with Graves' hyperthyroidism. Sample: blood. CDR3 protein: CASSLTILGDTQYF. The CDR3, as DNA: TGTGCCAGCAGCTTAACGATTCTCGGAGATACGCAGTATTTT.